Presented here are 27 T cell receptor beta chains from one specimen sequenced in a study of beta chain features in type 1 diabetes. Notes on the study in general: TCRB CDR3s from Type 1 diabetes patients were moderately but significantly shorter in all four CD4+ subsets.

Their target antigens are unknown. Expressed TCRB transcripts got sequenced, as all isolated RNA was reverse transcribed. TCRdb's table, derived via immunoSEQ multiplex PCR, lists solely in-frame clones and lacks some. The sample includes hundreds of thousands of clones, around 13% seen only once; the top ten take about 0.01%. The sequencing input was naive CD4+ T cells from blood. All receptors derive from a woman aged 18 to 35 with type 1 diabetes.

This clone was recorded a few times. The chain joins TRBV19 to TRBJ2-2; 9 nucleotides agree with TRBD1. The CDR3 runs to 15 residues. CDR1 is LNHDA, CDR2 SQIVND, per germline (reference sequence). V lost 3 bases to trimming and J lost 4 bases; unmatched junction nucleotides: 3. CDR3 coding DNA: TGTGCCAGTAGTATCGACAGGGGGTTCACCGGGGAGCTGTTTTTT. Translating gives CASSIDRGFTGELFF.

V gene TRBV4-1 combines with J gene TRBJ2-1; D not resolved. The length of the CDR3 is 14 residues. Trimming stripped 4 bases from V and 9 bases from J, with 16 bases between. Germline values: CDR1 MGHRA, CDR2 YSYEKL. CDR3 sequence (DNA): TGCGCCAGCAGCCGCGAGGATCCCCCAACTGAGCAGTTCTTC. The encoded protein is CASSREDPPTEQFF.

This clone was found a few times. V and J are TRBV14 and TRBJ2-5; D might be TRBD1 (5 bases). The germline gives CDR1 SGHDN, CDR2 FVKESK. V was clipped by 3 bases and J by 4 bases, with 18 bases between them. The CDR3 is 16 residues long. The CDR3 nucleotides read TGTGCCAGCAGCCAGGTGCAGGGAAGGATCGGAGAGACCCAGTACTTC. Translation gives CASSQVQGRIGETQYF.

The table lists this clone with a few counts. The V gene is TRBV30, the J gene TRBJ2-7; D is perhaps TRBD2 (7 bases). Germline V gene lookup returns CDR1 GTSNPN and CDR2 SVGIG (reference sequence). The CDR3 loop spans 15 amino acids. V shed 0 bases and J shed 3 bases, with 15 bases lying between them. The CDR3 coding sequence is TGTGCCTGGAGTGTGCCCCCGGGGGGCTTCTACGAGCAGTACTTC. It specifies CAWSVPPGGFYEQYF.

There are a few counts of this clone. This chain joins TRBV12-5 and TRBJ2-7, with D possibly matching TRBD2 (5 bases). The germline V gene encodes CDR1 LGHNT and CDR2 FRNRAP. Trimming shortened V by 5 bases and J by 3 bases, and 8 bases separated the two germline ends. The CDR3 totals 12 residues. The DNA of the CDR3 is TGTGCTAGTGGTCACGCGGGCTACGAGCAGTACTTC. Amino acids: CASGHAGYEQYF.

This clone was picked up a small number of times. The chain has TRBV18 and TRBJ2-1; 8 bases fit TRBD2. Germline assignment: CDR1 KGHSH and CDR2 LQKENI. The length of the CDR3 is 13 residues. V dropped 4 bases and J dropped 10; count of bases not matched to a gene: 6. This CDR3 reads CASSLGTGGEQFF. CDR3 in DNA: TGTGCCAGCTCACTTGGGACGGGAGGGGAGCAGTTCTTC. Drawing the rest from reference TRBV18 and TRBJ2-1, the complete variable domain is NAGVMQNPRHLVRRRGQEARLRCSPMKGHSHVYWYRQLPEEGLKFMVYLQKENIIDESGMPKERFSAEFPKEGPSILRIQQVVRGDSAAYFCASSLGTGGEQFFGPGTRLTVL.

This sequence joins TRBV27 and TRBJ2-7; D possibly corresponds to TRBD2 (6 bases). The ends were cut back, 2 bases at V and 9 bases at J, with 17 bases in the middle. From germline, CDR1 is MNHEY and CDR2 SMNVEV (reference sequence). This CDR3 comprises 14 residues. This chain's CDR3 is CASSLEHGGFRQYF. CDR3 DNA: TGTGCCAGCAGTTTAGAGCATGGAGGGTTCAGGCAGTACTTC.

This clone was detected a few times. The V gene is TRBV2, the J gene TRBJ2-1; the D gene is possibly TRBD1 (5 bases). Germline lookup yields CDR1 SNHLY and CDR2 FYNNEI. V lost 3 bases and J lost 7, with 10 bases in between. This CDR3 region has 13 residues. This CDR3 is CASSDWYRNEQFF. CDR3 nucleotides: TGTGCCAGCAGTGACTGGTACAGGAATGAGCAGTTCTTC.

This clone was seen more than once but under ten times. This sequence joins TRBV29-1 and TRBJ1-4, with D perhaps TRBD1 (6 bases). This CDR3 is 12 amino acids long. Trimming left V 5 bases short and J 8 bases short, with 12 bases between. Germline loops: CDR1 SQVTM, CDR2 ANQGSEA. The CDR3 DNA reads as TGCAGCGTTCTCCCTACAGGGGAAAAACTGTTTTTT. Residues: CSVLPTGEKLFF.

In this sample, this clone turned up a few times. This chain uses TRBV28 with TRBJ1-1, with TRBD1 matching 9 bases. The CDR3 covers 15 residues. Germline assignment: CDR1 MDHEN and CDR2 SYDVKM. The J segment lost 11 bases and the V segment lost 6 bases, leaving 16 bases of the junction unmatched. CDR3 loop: CASRSPTGGFIVAFF. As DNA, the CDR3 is TGTGCCAGCAGATCCCCGACAGGGGGTTTTATTGTCGCTTTCTTT. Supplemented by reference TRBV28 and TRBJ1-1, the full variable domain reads DVKVTQSSRYLVKRTGEKVFLECVQDMDHENMFWYRQDPGLGLRLIYFSYDVKMKEKGDIPEGYSVSREKKERFSLILESASTNQTSMYLCASRSPTGGFIVAFFGQGTRLTVV.

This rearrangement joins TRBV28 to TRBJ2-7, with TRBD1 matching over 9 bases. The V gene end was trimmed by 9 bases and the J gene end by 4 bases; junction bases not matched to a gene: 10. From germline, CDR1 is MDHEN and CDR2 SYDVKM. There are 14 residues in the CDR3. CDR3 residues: CASLQPGQGYEQYF. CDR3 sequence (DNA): TGTGCCAGTCTACAACCGGGACAGGGTTACGAGCAGTACTTC.

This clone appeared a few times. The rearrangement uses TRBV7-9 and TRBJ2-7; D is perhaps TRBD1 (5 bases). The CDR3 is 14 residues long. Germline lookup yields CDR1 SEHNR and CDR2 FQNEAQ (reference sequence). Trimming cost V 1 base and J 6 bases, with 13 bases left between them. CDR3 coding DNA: TGTGCCAGCAGCTTAGGGACACTCGTCGTCGAGCAGTACTTC. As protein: CASSLGTLVVEQYF.

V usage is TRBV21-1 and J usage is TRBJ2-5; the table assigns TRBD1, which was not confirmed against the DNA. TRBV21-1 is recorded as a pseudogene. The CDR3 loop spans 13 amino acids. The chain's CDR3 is CASSKRGMETQYF. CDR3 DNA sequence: TGTGCCAGCAGCAAGAGGGGGATGGAGACCCAGTACTTC.

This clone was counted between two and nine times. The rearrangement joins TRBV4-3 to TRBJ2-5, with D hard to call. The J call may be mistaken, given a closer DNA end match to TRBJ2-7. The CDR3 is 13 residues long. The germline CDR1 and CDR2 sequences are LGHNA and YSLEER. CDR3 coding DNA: TGCGCCAGCAGCCAAGCTAGTTCCTACGAGCAGTACTTC. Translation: CASSQASSYEQYF.

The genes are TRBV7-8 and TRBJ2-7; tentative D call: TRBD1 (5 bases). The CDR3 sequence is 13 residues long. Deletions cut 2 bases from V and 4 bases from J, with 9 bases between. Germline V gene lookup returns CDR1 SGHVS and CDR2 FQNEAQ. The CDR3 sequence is CASSLMTVYEQYF. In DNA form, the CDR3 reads TGTGCCAGCAGCTTAATGACAGTTTACGAGCAGTACTTC.

The CDR3 is CATSRAGTTPNEKLFF. The CDR3 DNA reads TGTGCCACCAGCAGAGCGGGGACAACCCCTAATGAAAAACTGTTTTTT. The chain carries TRBV15 and TRBJ1-4, with D possibly being TRBD1 (6 bases). Trimming pared 1 base from V and 3 bases from J, leaving 12 bases between. Germline assignment: CDR1 LNHNV and CDR2 YYDKDF (reference sequence). The CDR3 totals 16 residues.

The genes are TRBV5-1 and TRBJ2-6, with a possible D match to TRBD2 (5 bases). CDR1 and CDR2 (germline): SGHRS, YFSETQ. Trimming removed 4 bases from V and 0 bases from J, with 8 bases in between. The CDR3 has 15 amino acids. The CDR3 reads CASSPGGSGANVLTF. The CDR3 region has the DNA TGCGCCAGCAGCCCCGGAGGCTCTGGGGCCAACGTCCTGACTTTC.

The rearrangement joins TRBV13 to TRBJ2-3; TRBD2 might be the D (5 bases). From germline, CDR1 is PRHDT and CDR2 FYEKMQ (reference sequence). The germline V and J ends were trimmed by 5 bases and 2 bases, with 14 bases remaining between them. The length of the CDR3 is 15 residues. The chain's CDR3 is CASSLPGLLTDTQYF. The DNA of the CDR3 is TGTGCCAGCAGCCTCCCGGGGTTACTCACAGATACGCAGTATTTT.

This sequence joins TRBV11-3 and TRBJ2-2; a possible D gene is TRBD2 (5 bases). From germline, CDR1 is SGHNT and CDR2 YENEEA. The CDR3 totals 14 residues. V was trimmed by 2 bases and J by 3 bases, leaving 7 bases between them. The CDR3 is CASSLSGYTGELFF. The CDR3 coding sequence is TGTGCCAGCAGCTTATCGGGGTACACCGGGGAGCTGTTTTTT.

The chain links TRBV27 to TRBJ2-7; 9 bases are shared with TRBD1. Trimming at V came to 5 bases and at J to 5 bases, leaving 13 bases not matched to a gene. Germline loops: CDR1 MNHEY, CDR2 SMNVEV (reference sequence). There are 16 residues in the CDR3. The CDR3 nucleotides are TGTGCCAGCAGTACTCCTTCGGGGGACAGGGTCAACGAGCAGTACTTC. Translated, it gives CASSTPSGDRVNEQYF.

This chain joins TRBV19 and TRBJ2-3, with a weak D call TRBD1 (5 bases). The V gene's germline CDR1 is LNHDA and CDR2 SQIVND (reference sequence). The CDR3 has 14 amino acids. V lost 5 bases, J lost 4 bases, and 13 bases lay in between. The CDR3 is CASSPSGSSDTQYF. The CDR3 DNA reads TGTGCCAGTAGTCCCTCAGGGTCGTCAGATACGCAGTATTTT.

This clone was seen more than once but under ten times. The CDR3 reads CASSVEGGRKAEAFF. The CDR3 DNA follows: TGTGCCAGCAGCGTAGAGGGAGGGAGGAAGGCTGAAGCTTTCTTT. The rearrangement uses TRBV9 and TRBJ1-1; no reliable D call. Germline CDR1 and CDR2: SGDLS and YYNGEE. With 0 bases removed from V and 6 bases from J, the gap between germline ends came to 15 bases. There are 15 residues in the CDR3.

In DNA, the CDR3 is TGTGCCAGTTTACGTCTCGCGGGCGGTAATGAGCAGTTCTTC. Encoded protein: CASLRLAGGNEQFF. The gene calls are TRBV7-9 and TRBJ2-1, with D possibly TRBD2 on 5 matching bases. CDR3 size: 14 residues. Germline CDR1 is SEHNR and CDR2 is FQNEAQ (reference sequence). Trimming took off 9 bases at V and 7 bases at J, with 19 bases between the two ends.

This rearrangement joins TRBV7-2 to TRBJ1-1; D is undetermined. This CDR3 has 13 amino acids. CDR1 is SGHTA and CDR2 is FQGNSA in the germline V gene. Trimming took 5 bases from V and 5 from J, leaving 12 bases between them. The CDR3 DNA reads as TGTGCCAGCAGCGTATCAAGGGAGACTGAAGCTTTCTTT. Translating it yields CASSVSRETEAFF.

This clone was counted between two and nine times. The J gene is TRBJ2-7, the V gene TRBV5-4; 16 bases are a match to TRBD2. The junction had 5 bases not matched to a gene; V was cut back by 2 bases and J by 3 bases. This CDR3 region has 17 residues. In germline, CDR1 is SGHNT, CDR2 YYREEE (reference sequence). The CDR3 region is CASSFGGLAGGNYEQYF. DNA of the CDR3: TGTGCCAGCAGCTTTGGGGGACTAGCGGGAGGGAACTACGAGCAGTACTTC.

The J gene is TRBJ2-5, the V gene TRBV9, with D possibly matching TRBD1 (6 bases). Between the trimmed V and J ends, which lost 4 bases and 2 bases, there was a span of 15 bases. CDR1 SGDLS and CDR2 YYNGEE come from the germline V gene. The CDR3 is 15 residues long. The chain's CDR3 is CASSPGWGRQETQYF. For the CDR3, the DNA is TGTGCCAGCAGCCCCGGTTGGGGGCGGCAAGAGACCCAGTACTTC.

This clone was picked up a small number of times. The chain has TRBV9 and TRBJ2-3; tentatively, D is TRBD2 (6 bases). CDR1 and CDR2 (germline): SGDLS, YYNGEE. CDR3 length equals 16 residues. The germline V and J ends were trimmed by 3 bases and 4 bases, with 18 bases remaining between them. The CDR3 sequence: CASSAGEREFPDTQYF. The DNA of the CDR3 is TGTGCCAGCAGCGCCGGGGAACGGGAGTTCCCAGATACGCAGTATTTT. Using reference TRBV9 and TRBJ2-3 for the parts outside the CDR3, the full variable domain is DSGVTQTPKHLITATGQRVTLRCSPRSGDLSVYWYQQSLDQGLQFLIQYYNGEERAKGNILERFSAQQFPDLHSELNLSSLELGDSALYFCASSAGEREFPDTQYFGPGTRLTVL.